This TCR beta chain was recorded in a study of a mutant IDH1 vaccine in newly diagnosed glioma. This sample's time point: week 35, safety follow-up. What each vaccine dose contained was 300 ug of mutant IDH1 20-mer peptide, accompanied by topical imiquimod. Eight vaccinations were given in weeks 1, 3, 5, 7, 11, 15, 19 and 23. This clone appeared a few times. Its antigen is not known. TCRdb's copy holds only in-frame clones and misses some; the assay was immunoSEQ multiplex PCR. Of 45,000 or so clones in the sample, roughly 91% were seen once. Here the sequenced sample was PBMCs, taken from a glioma patient whose treatment included an IDH1 peptide vaccine. This TCR was sampled from a woman in her thirties or forties with glioma.

The CDR3 DNA sequence: TGTGCCAGCAGCTTTCGACATACCTACGAGCAGTACTTC. As protein: CASSFRHTYEQYF. This chain uses TRBV7-9 with TRBJ2-7; unclear D gene. Trimming cost V 3 bases and J 2 bases, with 8 bases left between them. This CDR3 has 13 amino acids. Germline values: CDR1 SEHNR, CDR2 FQNEAQ (reference sequence). The whole variable domain, remainder taken from reference TRBV7-9 and TRBJ2-7, is DTGVSQNPRHKITKRGQNVTFRCDPISEHNRLYWYRQTLGQGPEFLTYFQNEAQLEKSRLLSDRFSAERPKGSFSTLEIQRTEQGDSAMYLCASSFRHTYEQYFGPGTRLTVT.